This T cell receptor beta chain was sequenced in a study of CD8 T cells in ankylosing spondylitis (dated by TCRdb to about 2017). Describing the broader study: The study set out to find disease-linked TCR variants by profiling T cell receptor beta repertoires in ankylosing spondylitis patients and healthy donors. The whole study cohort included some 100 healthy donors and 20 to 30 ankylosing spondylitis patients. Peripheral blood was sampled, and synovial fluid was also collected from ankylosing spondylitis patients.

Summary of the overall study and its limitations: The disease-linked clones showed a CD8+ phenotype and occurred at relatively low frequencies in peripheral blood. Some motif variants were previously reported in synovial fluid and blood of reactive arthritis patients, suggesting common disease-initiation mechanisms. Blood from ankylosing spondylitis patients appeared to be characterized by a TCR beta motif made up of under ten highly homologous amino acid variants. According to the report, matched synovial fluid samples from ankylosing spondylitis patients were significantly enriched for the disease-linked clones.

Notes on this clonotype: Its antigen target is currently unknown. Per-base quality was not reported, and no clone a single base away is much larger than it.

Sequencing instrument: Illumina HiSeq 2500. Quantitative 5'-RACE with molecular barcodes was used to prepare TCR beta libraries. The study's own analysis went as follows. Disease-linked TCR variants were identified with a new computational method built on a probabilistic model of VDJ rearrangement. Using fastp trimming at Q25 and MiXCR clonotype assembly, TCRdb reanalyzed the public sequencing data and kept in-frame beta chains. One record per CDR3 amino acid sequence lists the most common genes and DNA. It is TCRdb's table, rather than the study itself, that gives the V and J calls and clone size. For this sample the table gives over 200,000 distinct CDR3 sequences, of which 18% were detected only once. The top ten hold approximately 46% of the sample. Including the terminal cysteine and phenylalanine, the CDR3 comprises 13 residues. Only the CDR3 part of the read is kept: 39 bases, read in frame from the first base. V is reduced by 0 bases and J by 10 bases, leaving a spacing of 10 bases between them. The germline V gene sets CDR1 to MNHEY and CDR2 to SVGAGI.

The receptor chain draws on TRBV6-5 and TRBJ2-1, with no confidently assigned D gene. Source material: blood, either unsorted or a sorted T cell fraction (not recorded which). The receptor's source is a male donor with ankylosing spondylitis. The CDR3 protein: CASSYSSEVEQFF. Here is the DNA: TGTGCCAGCAGTTACTCGAGTGAGGTGGAGCAGTTCTTC.